Listed here are 21 T cell receptor beta chains from one sample, sequenced in a study of blood T cells in healthy people across ages. The second PCR ran about 6 to 12 cycles with a sample-barcoded 5' primer and J-beta primers. One entry per CDR3 protein, called by TCRdb with MiXCR from the 5' RACE reads. Among approximately 780,000 distinct CDR3 sequences listed, under 30% were seen once. This same sample was also taken into another study, of T cells of mothers and their children.

The sequencing input was blood. These receptors were collected from a boy under 18 in good health.

The chain uses TRBV28 and TRBJ2-7; 9 bases agree with TRBD1. CDR3 length equals 15 residues. V dropped 4 bases and J dropped 0; count of bases not matched to a gene: 4. Germline CDR1 is MDHEN and CDR2 is SYDVKM. CDR3 bases: TGTGCCAGCAGTTCAACAGGGGGCCCCTCCTACGAGCAGTACTTC. It yields the protein CASSSTGGPSYEQYF.

CDR3 sequence (DNA): TGTGCCAGCAGCTCACACTCAGGGGGTGGAAACACCATATATTTT. Translated, it gives CASSSHSGGGNTIYF. This chain connects TRBV9 to TRBJ1-3; 7 nucleotides agree with TRBD1. This CDR3 is built from 15 residues. V trimming: 4 bases; J trimming: 3 bases; junction bases outside the gene matches: 7. CDR1 SGDLS and CDR2 YYNGEE come from the germline V gene.

A few counts support this clonotype. Its ends do not fully match the called genes, so a read error is possible. The chain joins TRBV20-1 to TRBJ2-5, with D tentatively TRBD1 (6 bases). The CDR3 is made up of 15 amino acids. CDR1 and CDR2 (germline): DFQATT, SNEGSKA (reference sequence). This chain's CDR3 is CSALRGRVLKNEQSF. For the CDR3, the DNA is TGCAGTGCACTCAGGGGCAGGGTGTTGAAAAATGAGCAGTCCTTC.

The genes are TRBV5-1 and TRBJ1-1; 7 bases are a match to TRBD1. V was clipped by 4 bases and J by 5 bases; unmatched bases: 5. The CDR3 has 13 residues. The germline CDR1 and CDR2 sequences are SGHRS and YFSETQ. The CDR3 DNA sequence: TGCGCCAGCAGCCTACCGACAGGGACTGAAGCTTTCTTT. Its protein product is CASSLPTGTEAFF.

The V and J genes are TRBV28 and TRBJ2-7; unclear D gene. The CDR3 is 15 residues long. The V and J ends lost 2 bases and 7 bases respectively, with 18 bases between them. The germline CDR1 and CDR2 sequences are MDHEN and SYDVKM. The CDR3 here is CASSLMAPTRREQYF. The CDR3 bases are TGTGCCAGCAGTTTAATGGCACCCACTCGTCGAGAGCAGTACTTC. Full variable domain (outside the CDR3, taken from reference TRBV28 and TRBJ2-7): DVKVTQSSRYLVKRTGEKVFLECVQDMDHENMFWYRQDPGLGLRLIYFSYDVKMKEKGDIPEGYSVSREKKERFSLILESASTNQTSMYLCASSLMAPTRREQYFGPGTRLTVT.

This chain uses TRBV5-1 with TRBJ2-5, with 12 bases matching TRBD2. Per germline, CDR1 SGHRS and CDR2 YFSETQ. The CDR3 extends over 18 amino acids. Trimming cost V 3 bases and J 1 base; bases outside gene matches: 10. The CDR3 DNA reads as TGCGCCAGCAGCTCCCACCTGACTAGCGGGAGCTTCCAAGAGACCCAGTACTTC. It is translated as CASSSHLTSGSFQETQYF. Full variable domain (missing parts from reference TRBV5-1 and TRBJ2-5): KAGVTQTPRYLIKTRGQQVTLSCSPISGHRSVSWYQQTPGQGLQFLFEYFSETQRNKGNFPGRFSGRQFSNSRSEMNVSTLELGDSALYLCASSSHLTSGSFQETQYFGPGTRLLVL.

This clonotype was seen only a few times. This rearrangement joins TRBV7-2 to TRBJ2-5; D may match TRBD1 or TRBD2 (5 bases each). Judging by the DNA end, TRBJ2-1 fits better; the J call may be wrong. Germline CDR1 SGHTA, CDR2 FQGNSA. This CDR3 spans 14 amino acids. CDR3 sequence (DNA): TGTGCCAGCACCTCGGCCGGGGCAGGGCGGGAGCAGTTCTTC. This translates into CASTSAGAGREQFF.

DNA for the CDR3: TGTGCCAGCAGTTATGTCGAGGGAACCACCTATAATTCACCCCTCCACTTT. This gives the protein CASSYVEGTTYNSPLHF. The chain recombines TRBV27 with TRBJ1-6; D remains unclear. The ends were cut back, 4 bases at V and 2 bases at J, with 15 bases in the middle. Germline CDR1 MNHEY, CDR2 SMNVEV (reference sequence). The CDR3 spans 17 residues.

The V and J genes are TRBV27 and TRBJ1-5, with D uncertain. With 9 bases removed from V and 4 bases from J, the gap between germline ends came to 19 bases. The CDR3 consists of 15 residues. Germline V gives CDR1 MNHEY, CDR2 SMNVEV (reference sequence). The CDR3 loop is CASSPGRLVNQPQHF. In DNA, the CDR3 is TGTGCCAGTTCCCCCGGAAGACTGGTTAATCAGCCCCAGCATTTT.

This clonotype was seen more than once but under ten times. V gene TRBV7-6 combines with J gene TRBJ2-5; D call uncertain. The J call may be in error: the DNA end matches TRBJ2-7 better. The germline gives CDR1 SGHVS, CDR2 FNYEAQ. CDR3 size: 15 residues. In DNA form, the CDR3 reads TGTGCCAGCAGCTTAGACGACGGATTCTCCTACGAGCAGTACTTC. Translating it yields CASSLDDGFSYEQYF.

The rearrangement uses TRBV28 and TRBJ1-1, with a possible D match to TRBD1 (5 bases). Germline V gene sequence: CDR1 MDHEN, CDR2 SYDVKM. Trimming stripped 6 bases from V and 9 bases from J, with 17 bases between. This CDR3 spans 13 amino acids. CDR3 in amino acids: CASSLGARFKAFF. In DNA form, the CDR3 reads TGTGCCAGCAGCCTAGGGGCACGTTTCAAAGCTTTCTTT.

J is TRBJ1-4 and V is TRBV29-1; possible D gene TRBD1, 6 bases. This CDR3 region has 13 residues. Germline V gene lookup returns CDR1 SQVTM and CDR2 ANQGSEA. The V end lost 5 bases, the J end lost 5 bases, and 12 bases lay between the germline ends. CDR3 protein: CSVKQGGNEKLFF. Here the CDR3 DNA reads TGCAGCGTTAAACAGGGAGGGAATGAAAAACTGTTTTTT.

The gene calls are TRBV6-2 or TRBV6-3 and TRBJ2-7; D is ambiguous. The CDR3 has 11 amino acids. The germline V and J ends were trimmed by 5 bases and 4 bases, with 6 bases remaining between them. Germline CDR1 reads MNHEY; CDR2 reads SVGEGT. The CDR3 loop reads CASSNWYEQYF. The CDR3, as DNA: TGTGCCAGCAGTAACTGGTACGAGCAGTACTTC.

This sequence joins TRBV11-1 and TRBJ1-1; 9 nucleotides match TRBD1. V lost 4 bases and J lost 1; bases outside the gene matches: 4. Germline loops: CDR1 SGHAT, CDR2 FQDESV (reference sequence). The CDR3 has 15 residues. CDR3 sequence (DNA): TGTGCCAGCAGCTCACGGGGACAGGGGAACACTGAAGCTTTCTTT. Translating gives CASSSRGQGNTEAFF.

Concerning this clonotype itself: A read error may account for a junction end that differs from germline. The rearrangement uses TRBV7-3 and TRBJ2-5; a possible D gene is TRBD2 (6 bases). CDR3 length: 15 amino acids. CDR1 SGHTA and CDR2 FQGTGA come from the germline V gene. The DNA for the CDR3 is TGTGCCAGCAGCTTATTCGAGGGACTCAGAAATGAGCAGCTCTTC. Translating it yields CASSLFEGLRNEQLF.

Only a few counts were recorded for this clonotype. V is TRBV4-1 and J is TRBJ2-5, with 11 positions matching TRBD2. Germline CDR1 reads MGHRA; CDR2 reads YSYEKL. The CDR3 contains 15 residues. Unmatched junction bases numbered 7, after V lost 5 bases and J lost 5 bases. The DNA for the CDR3 is TGCGCCAGCAGCTTCCAGGGACTAGCGGAGGAGACCCAGTACTTC. Encoded protein: CASSFQGLAEETQYF.

V usage is TRBV10-3 and J usage is TRBJ2-5; TRBD2 agrees at 9 bases. Germline lookup yields CDR1 ENHRY and CDR2 SYGVKD. The junction had 6 bases not matched to a gene; V was cut back by 8 bases and J by 2 bases. The CDR3 has 14 amino acids. This CDR3 reads CAIRASGEQETQYF. The CDR3 DNA reads TGTGCCATCCGGGCTAGCGGGGAACAAGAGACCCAGTACTTC.

The chain recombines TRBV20-1 with TRBJ1-2; 8 bases match TRBD1. Germline trimming cut 7 bases from V and 3 bases from J; bases unmatched to any gene: 13. Germline lookup yields CDR1 DFQATT and CDR2 SNEGSKA (reference sequence). This CDR3 is built from 15 residues. CDR3 in DNA: TGCAGTGGCAGCTATGTGGCAGGGGGCGACTATGGCTACACCTTC. Translated, it gives CSGSYVAGGDYGYTF.

V and J are TRBV7-9 and TRBJ2-7; 8 bases are a match to TRBD2. Germline V gene lookup returns CDR1 SEHNR and CDR2 FQNEAQ (reference sequence). The CDR3 has 14 residues. V lost 5 bases, J lost 3 bases, and 6 bases stayed unmatched. CDR3 sequence reads: CASSPGGDGYEQYF. For the CDR3, the DNA is TGTGCCAGCAGCCCGGGAGGGGACGGCTACGAGCAGTACTTC.

V gene TRBV7-8 combines with J gene TRBJ2-1, with D perhaps given as TRBD1 or TRBD2 (5 bases each). Germline lookup yields CDR1 SGHVS and CDR2 FQNEAQ. This CDR3 is built from 15 residues. V dropped 8 bases and J dropped 5 bases, with 19 bases sitting between them. In DNA, the CDR3 is TGTGCCAGCGCCAATGGGGCACGGGACCACAATGAGCAGTTCTTC. It yields the protein CASANGARDHNEQFF.

In this sample, this clonotype turned up once. The V call is TRBV6-6, the J call TRBJ2-5; maybe TRBD2 (7 bases). From germline, CDR1 is MNHNY and CDR2 SVGAGI (reference sequence). V was cut by 8 bases and J by 5 bases, with 15 bases left in between. The CDR3 is 13 residues long. The CDR3 DNA is TGTGCCAGCGGGACAAGGGGGGGTGAGACCCAGTACTTC. Amino acid sequence: CASGTRGGETQYF.